This T cell receptor (beta chain) was sequenced in a study of cytomegalovirus exposure and HLA in healthy donors. CDR1 SGHNT and CDR2 YYREEE come from the germline V gene (reference sequence). The V end was cut by 0 bases, the J end by 1 base, with 8 bases between. This CDR3 is built from 15 residues. It was with 60 Vbeta and 13 Jbeta primers that the PCR ran. Per the authors' pipeline: Later analysis identified roughly 82 million unique TCR beta chains, 9 million to 13 million shared. Measured with immunoSEQ multiplex PCR; TCRdb has only the in-frame clones, and not every one. Clone size and the V and J calls come from that table; the DNA yielded D and trimming. The table lists 100,000 to 150,000 clones, around 67% of them singletons. Study outcomes and limitations: In a later analysis, HLA-C alleles had the fewest associated TCRs, DRB1 alleles the most.

A remark on this clone: What it binds is not known.

The rearrangement uses TRBV5-4 and TRBJ1-5, with a weak D call TRBD1 (5 bases). This clonotype was obtained from a woman in her thirties or forties in good health and CMV-seropositive. The sample was PBMCs. The CDR3 here is CASSLGGVSNQPQHF. The CDR3 DNA sequence: TGTGCCAGCAGCTTGGGGGGGGTGAGCAATCAGCCCCAGCATTTT.